The source of this TCR beta chain is a study of shared clonotypes between healthy human individuals. Assay: immunoSEQ multiplex PCR; the TCRdb copy retains only in-frame clones and omits some. The table includes about 2.4 million clones, under 95% detected once. Donors had no recently reported acute infections or vaccinations and were HIV-negative. Germline loops: CDR1 SEHNR, CDR2 FQNEAQ (reference sequence). This CDR3 is built from 12 residues. V lost 4 bases to trimming and J lost 12 bases, with 16 bases between them. Only one count was recorded for this clone. V gene TRBV7-9 combines with J gene TRBJ2-7; the D gene is possibly TRBD1 (6 bases). Sample: naive CD4+ T cells from PBMCs. Sample subset: CD45RA+ positively selected. This clonotype was obtained from a man aged 18 to 29 in good health. Some clones in this sample may be carry-over from other donors' samples. CDR3 amino acids: CASSYGQGSMYF. CDR3 nucleotides: TGTGCCAGCAGCTATGGGCAGGGGAGCATGTACTTC.